Presented here are 16 T cell receptor beta chains from one specimen sequenced in a study of cytomegalovirus exposure and HLA in healthy donors. Primers: 60 Vbeta forward and 13 Jbeta reverse. Using immunoSEQ multiplex PCR, the repertoire was profiled, and TCRdb retains in-frame clones only, with some absent. This table has about 190,000 clones, about four fifths appearing once. Specimen: PBMCs. The receptors were sampled from a boy aged 5-17 years in good health and CMV-seronegative.

This clone was seen a single time. The chain employs TRBV30 and TRBJ1-2; tentative D call: TRBD1 (5 bases). The CDR3 length is 12 residues. Germline-derived CDR1 and CDR2 are GTSNPN and SVGIG (reference sequence). The germline V and J ends were trimmed by 0 bases and 11 bases, with 13 bases remaining between them. CDR3 region: CAWSVGGSGYTF. Written as DNA, the CDR3 is TGTGCCTGGAGTGTGGGGGGTTCGGGTTACACCTTC.

The sample holds a few counts of this clone. The V call is TRBV19, the J call TRBJ1-2; TRBD1 matches at 7 bases. Germline values: CDR1 LNHDA, CDR2 SQIVND (reference sequence). Trimming removed 7 bases from V and 3 bases from J; junction bases left unmatched: 5. There are 13 residues in the CDR3. As DNA, the CDR3 is TGTGCCAGTACCGACAGGGAGGACTATGGCTACACCTTC. Translating it yields CASTDREDYGYTF. Drawing the rest from reference TRBV19 and TRBJ1-2, the complete variable domain is DGGITQSPKYLFRKEGQNVTLSCEQNLNHDAMYWYRQDPGQGLRLIYYSQIVNDFQKGDIAEGYSVSREKKESFPLTVTSAQKNPTAFYLCASTDREDYGYTFGSGTRLTVV.

This chain connects TRBV11-2 to TRBJ2-7, with 8 bases identical to TRBD1. CDR3 size: 15 residues. V trimming: 2 bases; J trimming: 0 bases; junction bases outside the gene matches: 3. The V gene's germline CDR1 is SGHAT and CDR2 FQNNGV. This CDR3 is CASSLQGAYSYEQYF. The CDR3 coding sequence is TGTGCCAGCAGCTTACAGGGGGCTTACTCCTACGAGCAGTACTTC.

The V and J genes are TRBV6-1 and TRBJ1-1; D is unclear. Per germline, CDR1 MNHNS and CDR2 SASEGT. The CDR3 is 17 residues long. Trimming removed 4 bases from V and 1 base from J, with 19 bases in between. The DNA for the CDR3 is TGTGCCAGCAGTGGGGGAGGCGGATTGCGTACGAACACTGAAGCTTTCTTT. Amino acid sequence: CASSGGGGLRTNTEAFF.

The rearrangement uses TRBV13 and TRBJ2-7; tentative D call: TRBD2 (5 bases). The V gene lost 10 bases and the J gene lost 3 bases, with 10 bases spanning the gap. The CDR3 is made up of 11 amino acids. Germline V gives CDR1 PRHDT, CDR2 FYEKMQ (reference sequence). The DNA of the CDR3 is TGTGCCAAACCCCGGGACTACGAGCAGTACTTC. Amino acid sequence: CAKPRDYEQYF.

The J gene is TRBJ1-1, the V gene TRBV29-1, with 8 positions matching TRBD1. CDR3 length: 12 amino acids. The trim removed 7 bases at V and 4 bases at J, leaving 5 bases unmatched. The germline gives CDR1 SQVTM, CDR2 ANQGSEA. CDR3 amino acids: CSDGQGVTEAFF. The CDR3 bases are TGCAGCGATGGACAGGGCGTCACTGAAGCTTTCTTT. The full variable domain, with the rest looked up from reference TRBV29-1 and TRBJ1-1, is SAVISQKPSRDICQRGTSLTIQCQVDSQVTMMFWYRQQPGQSLTLIATANQGSEATYESGFVIDKFPISRPNLTFSTLTVSNMSPEDSSIYLCSDGQGVTEAFFGQGTRLTVV.

The chain has TRBV19 and TRBJ1-2; D gene ambiguous. Germline V gives CDR1 LNHDA, CDR2 SQIVND (reference sequence). V was clipped by 7 bases and J by 8 bases, with 20 bases between them. CDR3 size: 14 residues. The CDR3 nucleotides are TGTGCCAGTATAAGACGAGGTTCACCTGGGGGCTACACCTTC. This gives the protein CASIRRGSPGGYTF.

The chain carries TRBV7-8 and TRBJ1-5, with D uncertain. The CDR3 runs 15 residues. Germline V CDR1 and CDR2: SGHVS, FQNEAQ. The V and J ends lost 3 bases and 7 bases respectively, with 16 bases between them. The CDR3 nucleotides read TGTGCCAGCAGCTTTGATTTCGGGATAGGGCAGCCCCAGCATTTT. Translation gives CASSFDFGIGQPQHF.

The chain uses TRBV19 and TRBJ1-4, with D perhaps matching TRBD1 (6 bases). Trimming shortened V by 7 bases and J by 10 bases, and 13 bases separated the two germline ends. This CDR3 spans 12 amino acids. Germline lookup yields CDR1 LNHDA and CDR2 SQIVND (reference sequence). CDR3 loop: CASTKDRGKLFF. The CDR3 nucleotides are TGTGCCAGTACCAAGGACAGAGGAAAACTGTTTTTT.

This chain connects TRBV7-2 to TRBJ2-3; TRBD1 is a possible D gene (6 bases). Per germline, CDR1 SGHTA and CDR2 FQGNSA. V was pared by 5 bases and J by 4 bases, with 10 bases between. The CDR3 runs to 13 residues. Here the CDR3 reads CASSGDRSDTQYF. The CDR3 nucleotides read TGTGCCAGCAGCGGAGACAGGTCAGATACGCAGTATTTT.

V usage is TRBV28 and J usage is TRBJ1-2, with TRBD1 matching 7 bases. Germline values: CDR1 MDHEN, CDR2 SYDVKM. This CDR3 is built from 16 residues. V gave up 4 bases and J gave up 4 bases; unmatched junction bases: 12. CDR3 nucleotide sequence: TGTGCCAGCAGTTCGAATATGAGGACAGGTATCTATGGCTACACCTTC. Amino acid sequence: CASSSNMRTGIYGYTF.

The genes are TRBV7-9 and TRBJ1-1; no reliable D call. V dropped 6 bases and J dropped 1 base, with 6 bases sitting between them. Germline V gene data show CDR1 as SEHNR and CDR2 as FQNEAQ (reference sequence). The CDR3 consists of 12 residues. The CDR3 reads CASSYRNTEAFF. For the CDR3, the DNA is TGTGCCAGCAGTTATAGGAACACTGAAGCTTTCTTT.

The chain couples TRBV29-1 to TRBJ2-2; 8 bases match TRBD2. The CDR3 is made up of 14 amino acids. After removal of 5 bases from V and 7 bases from J, the junction contained 9 bases not matched to a gene. The germline V gene encodes CDR1 SQVTM and CDR2 ANQGSEA. The CDR3 protein is CSVIVAGNIGELFF. CDR3 DNA sequence: TGCAGCGTTATCGTAGCGGGGAATATCGGGGAGCTGTTTTTT.

In the case of this clone: One end of the junction fails to match germline, which may point to a read error. In DNA, the CDR3 is TGTGCTAGCAGCACACAGCTGAACACTGAAGCTTTCTTT. This encodes CASSTQLNTEAFF. V usage is TRBV7-7 and J usage is TRBJ1-1; D remains unclear. The CDR3 is 13 amino acids. The germline CDR1 and CDR2 sequences are SSHAT and FNYEAQ (reference sequence).

The CDR3 sequence is CASSEGTEKLFF. The CDR3 DNA reads TGTGCCAGCAGTGAAGGGACTGAGAAACTGTTTTTT. The chain is built from TRBV2 and TRBJ1-4, with D unresolved. From germline, CDR1 is SNHLY and CDR2 FYNNEI. The V end was cut by 1 base, the J end by 11 bases, with 8 bases between. This CDR3 comprises 12 residues. The whole variable domain, remainder taken from reference TRBV2 and TRBJ1-4, is EPEVTQTPSHQVTQMGQEVILRCVPISNHLYFYWYRQILGQKVEFLVSFYNNEISEKSEIFDDQFSVERPDGSNFTLKIRSTKLEDSAMYFCASSEGTEKLFFGSGTQLSVL.

The genes are TRBV9 and TRBJ1-2; 8 nucleotides align to TRBD1. The germline CDR1 and CDR2 sequences are SGDLS and YYNGEE. V shed 0 bases, J shed 5 bases, and the junction held 12 bases outside the gene matches. The CDR3 sequence is 17 residues long. CDR3 loop: CASSVATSGTGLYGYTF. CDR3 sequence (DNA): TGTGCCAGCAGCGTAGCTACTTCGGGGACAGGTCTATATGGCTACACCTTC. Together with reference TRBV9 and TRBJ1-2, the CDR3 gives the full variable domain: DSGVTQTPKHLITATGQRVTLRCSPRSGDLSVYWYQQSLDQGLQFLIQYYNGEERAKGNILERFSAQQFPDLHSELNLSSLELGDSALYFCASSVATSGTGLYGYTFGSGTRLTVV.